The present entry profiles one T cell receptor (beta chain) with its context. Its antigen is not identified. The record originates from a study of T cell repertoires in cytomegalovirus infection. Whole-study results and caveats: Pooled public TCR beta family frequency picked out CMV carriers with the relevant HLA.

In TCRdb, the reads were re-called with MiXCR into one record per CDR3 protein. The sample has about a million distinct CDR3 sequences, 25% to 40% seen once. The trim removed 4 bases at V and 2 bases at J, leaving 11 bases unmatched. Germline V gene sequence: CDR1 PRHDT, CDR2 FYEKMQ (reference sequence). This CDR3 has 17 residues. This TCR came from a human donor in good health (CMV status not recorded). Some clones in this sample may be carry-over from other donors' samples. The sample here was cultured CD8+ T cells from PBMCs, taken from culture after CMV antigen stimulation. The J gene is TRBJ2-1, the V gene TRBV13; 7 bases agree with TRBD1. CDR3 coding DNA: TGTGCCAGCAGCTCGCCTATATCCGGGACAGCCTACAATGAGCAGTTCTTC. Translation gives CASSSPISGTAYNEQFF.